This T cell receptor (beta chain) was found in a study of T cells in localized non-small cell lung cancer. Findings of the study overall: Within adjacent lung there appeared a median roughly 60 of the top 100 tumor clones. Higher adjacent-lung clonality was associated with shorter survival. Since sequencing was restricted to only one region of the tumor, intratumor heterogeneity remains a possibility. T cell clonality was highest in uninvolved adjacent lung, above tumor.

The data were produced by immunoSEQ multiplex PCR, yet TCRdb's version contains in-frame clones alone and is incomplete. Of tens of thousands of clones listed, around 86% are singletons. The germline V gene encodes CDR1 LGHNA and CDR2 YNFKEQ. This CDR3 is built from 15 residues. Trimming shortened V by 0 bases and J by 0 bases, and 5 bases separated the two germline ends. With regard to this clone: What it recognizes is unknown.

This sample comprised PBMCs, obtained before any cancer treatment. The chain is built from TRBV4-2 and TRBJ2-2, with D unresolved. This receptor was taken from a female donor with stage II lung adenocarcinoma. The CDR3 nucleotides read TGTGCCAGCAGCCAAGAGGAAACGAACACCGGGGAGCTGTTTTTT. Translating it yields CASSQEETNTGELFF.